This note documents a single T cell receptor beta chain sequence. There is no known antigen for this receptor. No base-level quality is on record; no much larger clone is a single base apart. Other nucleotide sequences in the sample specify the same CDR3. The data were obtained in a study of blood T cell repertoires in COVID-19 (dated by TCRdb to about 2020). For the study in its entirety: Samples from collaborators originated in the United States, Italy and Spain and spanned both the acute and convalescent phases of COVID-19. The sample metadata nearly always contained a de-identified subject ID, COVID-19 status, age in years and sex. The material from the prospective study consisted of cDNA or gDNA derived from T cells, B-cell-depleted T cells, or PBMCs. Where HLA class I and class II types were available, the types were taken from metadata supplied by the sample provider, not from assay-based typing. The repertoires were made available in a free public database intended to serve as a resource for research on the immune response to SARS-CoV-2. Samples were obtained from the ongoing ImmuneRACE study (first 160 participants) and from 950 to 1,500 subjects provided by 6 global collaborators. Deeply sampled blood TCRbeta repertoires from subjects exposed to, actively infected with, or recovered from COVID-19 were included in the dataset. The study at large found these results: How much clinical and demographic metadata was included differed by source and by participant, and the metadata was provided uncurated.

TCRbeta CDR3 regions were amplified from genomic DNA using the immunoSEQ Assay, a bias-controlled multiplex PCR. As for the original processing: Nucleated cell counts per sample were estimated from amplification of reference gene primers within the assay. To quantify the absolute abundance of each unique TCRbeta CDR3 rearrangement, sequence reads were collapsed and filtered. Productive Simpson clonality was computed per sample as the square root of Simpson's diversity index over productive rearrangements. Imported from immuneACCESS, the table was reduced by TCRdb to in-frame sequences with V and J called. These copies leave out some clones; in studies compared against another copy, an unresolved V gene accounts for under half, and the cause of the remainder is not known. The V and J calls and the clone size are those of that table, but D and trimming were determined from the DNA. In all, the sample holds some 93,000 clones, and more than 75% of those were seen once. The ten most abundant clones make up approximately 24% of the sample.

The collaborating institutions used their own protocols to collect whole blood in K2EDTA tubes. Collaborator samples were shipped for TCRbeta analysis as frozen whole blood, isolated PBMCs, or DNA extracted from either sample type. The CDR3, cysteine through phenylalanine, is 15 amino acids long. Only CDR3 DNA remains: 45 bases, in frame from the first base. For CDR1 and CDR2, the germline V gene lists SGDLS and YYNGEE. Deletion took 0 bases off V and 0 bases off J, with a span of 10 bases between the germline ends. Sequencing used peripheral blood. Here the chain combines TRBV9 and TRBJ2-7; a confident D gene designation cannot be given. This clonotype originated in a human donor in a cohort sampled during active COVID-19. The DNA reads TGTGCCAGCAGCGTAGGGCAGGCGACCTCCTACGAGCAGTACTTC. Translated, this gives CASSVGQATSYEQYF. The CDR3 plus the reference TRBV9 and TRBJ2-7 genes for the other parts give the full variable domain: DSGVTQTPKHLITATGQRVTLRCSPRSGDLSVYWYQQSLDQGLQFLIQYYNGEERAKGNILERFSAQQFPDLHSELNLSSLELGDSALYFCASSVGQATSYEQYFGPGTRLTVT.